Presented here are 32 T cell receptor beta chains from one specimen sequenced in a study of shared clonotypes between healthy human individuals. Here immunoSEQ multiplex PCR was the method, and the copy in TCRdb shows in-frame clones only, minus some. The table has about half a million clones, around 80% seen once. The sequenced sample was PBMCs. These receptors were collected from a woman between 35 and 50 years old in good health. Some clones in this sample may be carry-over from other donors' samples.

This rearrangement joins TRBV19 to TRBJ1-4, with D uncertain. The ends were cut back, 3 bases at V and 8 bases at J, with 16 bases in the middle. The length of the CDR3 is 15 residues. Germline V gene lookup returns CDR1 LNHDA and CDR2 SQIVND (reference sequence). As DNA, the CDR3 is TGTGCCAGTAGTATCGTCGGGGAAGCAAGAGAAAAACTGTTTTTT. Translated: CASSIVGEAREKLFF.

This rearrangement joins TRBV5-8 to TRBJ2-5; 8 bases map to TRBD1. Germline CDR1 and CDR2: SGHTS and YDEGEE. The junction had 4 bases not matched to a gene; V was cut back by 4 bases and J by 2 bases. This CDR3 contains 14 residues. CDR3 DNA sequence: TGTGCCAGCAGCCTCCGGACAGGGCAAGAGACCCAGTACTTC. It yields the protein CASSLRTGQETQYF.

The chain has TRBV28 and TRBJ1-3, with D unclear. CDR1 is MDHEN, CDR2 SYDVKM, per germline. The CDR3 length is 15 residues. Trimming took 6 bases from V and 0 from J, leaving 12 bases between them. In DNA form, the CDR3 reads TGTGCCAGCAGCTCCCCCGATATCTCTGGAAACACCATATATTTT. Amino acid sequence: CASSSPDISGNTIYF.

This clone was seen a few times. This chain joins TRBV10-1 and TRBJ1-1; no reliable D call. Trimming left V 8 bases short and J 1 base short, with 8 bases between. The CDR3 is made up of 12 amino acids. Germline V gives CDR1 WNHNN, CDR2 SYGVQD (reference sequence). The chain's CDR3 is CASGNGNTEAFF. The CDR3 region has the DNA TGCGCCAGCGGGAACGGGAACACTGAAGCTTTCTTT.

The chain uses TRBV5-1 and TRBJ2-1, with TRBD2 matching 12 bases. The V gene end was trimmed by 4 bases and the J gene end by 9 bases; junction bases not matched to a gene: 8. CDR1 is SGHRS and CDR2 is YFSETQ in the germline V gene. This CDR3 has 15 residues. CDR3 region: CASSKLAGGVGEQFF. CDR3 bases: TGCGCCAGCAGCAAACTAGCGGGAGGTGTTGGTGAGCAGTTCTTC.

This clone was picked up a small number of times. This chain links TRBV18 with TRBJ2-2; 10 bases fit TRBD2. This CDR3 is 14 amino acids long. Germline V gene data show CDR1 as KGHSH and CDR2 as LQKENI. V was pared by 8 bases and J by 4 bases, with 4 bases of the junction left unmatched. CDR3 amino acids: CASATSGRTGELFF. The CDR3 region has the DNA TGTGCCAGCGCGACTAGCGGGCGCACCGGGGAGCTGTTTTTT.

The J gene is TRBJ2-1, the V gene TRBV5-6; a weak D match, TRBD1 (5 bases). The V and J ends lost 1 base and 0 bases respectively, with 11 bases between them. Looked up from germline, CDR1 is SGHDT and CDR2 is YYEEEE. The length of the CDR3 is 16 residues. The CDR3 region has the DNA TGTGCCAGCAGCTTGTCAGGGATGAGCTCCTACAATGAGCAGTTCTTC. Its protein is CASSLSGMSSYNEQFF.

The gene calls are TRBV6-4 and TRBJ2-1, with 9 bases lining up with TRBD2. Germline assignment: CDR1 MRHNA and CDR2 SNTAGT. The junction had 9 bases not matched to a gene; V was cut back by 2 bases and J by 7 bases. The CDR3 covers 16 residues. The CDR3 spells CASSDGREGLMNEQFF. CDR3 nucleotide sequence: TGTGCCAGCAGTGACGGGCGGGAGGGCCTGATGAATGAGCAGTTCTTC.

With regard to this clone: This sequence is one base from a far larger clone and is likely a read error. The chain combines TRBV30 with TRBJ2-5, with D uncertain. V was shortened by 2 bases and J by 7 bases, with 17 bases between the two germline ends. The germline V gene has CDR1 GTSNPN and CDR2 SVGIG (reference sequence). This CDR3 has 14 amino acids. CDR3: CAWSIIGNLGTQYF. The CDR3 coding sequence is TGTGCCTGGAGTATAATCGGCAACCTTGGGACCCAGTACTTC.

Of note for this clone: This may arise from a read error, as a much more abundant clone is one base away. The chain couples TRBV7-9 to TRBJ2-2; D gene uncertain. The CDR3 consists of 11 residues. Germline V gives CDR1 SEHNR, CDR2 FQNEAQ (reference sequence). V lost 6 bases, J lost 3 bases, and 2 bases lay in between. The CDR3 is CASRYTGELFF. The CDR3 DNA reads TGTGCCAGCAGGTACACCGGGGAGCTGTTTTTT.

The sample holds a few counts of this clone. J is TRBJ2-3 and V is TRBV11-2; 10 nucleotides match TRBD2. Trimming cost V 5 bases and J 2 bases; bases outside gene matches: 10. Germline lookup yields CDR1 SGHAT and CDR2 FQNNGV. The CDR3 covers 17 residues. CDR3 protein: CASSITGTSVITDTQYF. The CDR3 DNA is TGTGCCAGCAGCATCACCGGGACTAGCGTCATCACAGATACGCAGTATTTT.

This clone appeared a single time. The chain is built from TRBV2 and TRBJ2-7; TRBD1 aligns across 8 bases. V gave up 7 bases and J gave up 3 bases; unmatched junction bases: 5. The CDR3 covers 13 residues. Germline V gene sequence: CDR1 SNHLY, CDR2 FYNNEI. CDR3: CASTGQEYYEQYF. As DNA, the CDR3 is TGTGCCAGCACGGGACAGGAGTACTACGAGCAGTACTTC.

Comments on this clone: Other nucleotide sequences from this sample produce the same CDR3. This chain uses TRBV30 with TRBJ2-2, with D unresolved. The CDR3 totals 15 residues. Trimming stripped 1 base from V and 3 bases from J, with 12 bases between. Germline values: CDR1 GTSNPN, CDR2 SVGIG (reference sequence). DNA for the CDR3: TGTGCCTGGAGTGCGTTCCAGGTGTACACCGGGGAGCTGTTTTTT. Translated: CAWSAFQVYTGELFF. Full variable domain (missing parts from reference TRBV30 and TRBJ2-2): SQTIHQWPATLVQPVGSPLSLECTVEGTSNPNLYWYRQAAGRGLQLLFYSVGIGQISSEVPQNLSASRPQDRQFILSSKKLLLSDSGFYLCAWSAFQVYTGELFFGEGSRLTVL.

The rearrangement joins TRBV30 to TRBJ1-5, with D possibly being TRBD1 (6 bases). Germline V gene sequence: CDR1 GTSNPN, CDR2 SVGIG (reference sequence). This CDR3 spans 16 amino acids. The V and J ends lost 0 bases and 2 bases respectively, with 14 bases between them. The chain's CDR3 is CAWSVRGAFGNQPQHF. The DNA for the CDR3 is TGTGCCTGGAGTGTACGGGGGGCATTCGGCAATCAGCCCCAGCATTTT. The whole variable domain, filled in from reference TRBV30 and TRBJ1-5, reads SQTIHQWPATLVQPVGSPLSLECTVEGTSNPNLYWYRQAAGRGLQLLFYSVGIGQISSEVPQNLSASRPQDRQFILSSKKLLLSDSGFYLCAWSVRGAFGNQPQHFGDGTRLSIL.

The chain couples TRBV2 to TRBJ1-5; D possibly corresponds to TRBD1 (5 bases). Germline V gene sequence: CDR1 SNHLY, CDR2 FYNNEI. V lost 4 bases and J 3 bases, leaving 13 bases between the germline ends. This CDR3 has 15 residues. CDR3 protein: CASSADRQNNQPQHF. The CDR3 coding sequence is TGTGCCAGCAGTGCAGACAGACAGAACAATCAGCCCCAGCATTTT.

Only a few counts were recorded for this clone. One end of the junction does not line up with germline, which may come from a read error. At the DNA level, this CDR3 is encoded by other sequences in the same sample as well. The gene calls are TRBV7-3 and TRBJ1-1; D gene uncertain. Germline V gene sequence: CDR1 SGHTA, CDR2 FQGTGA. There are 14 residues in the CDR3. The CDR3 is CASSYGPSNTEAFF. As DNA, the CDR3 is TGTGCCAGCAGCTACGGGCCTTCGAACACTGAAGCCTTCTTT.

The rearrangement uses TRBV25-1 and TRBJ2-1; D unresolved. The CDR3 totals 14 residues. Between the trimmed V and J ends, which lost 6 bases and 7 bases, there was a span of 16 bases. Per the germline V gene, CDR1 is MGHDK and CDR2 is SYGVNS. CDR3: CASSADVRRNEQFF. In nucleotides, the CDR3 is TGTGCCAGCAGCGCAGACGTACGGAGAAATGAGCAGTTCTTC.

The sample holds one count of this clone. The chain links TRBV2 to TRBJ2-5, with 8 bases fitting TRBD1. The J call is in doubt because the DNA end fits TRBJ2-7 better. Germline values: CDR1 SNHLY, CDR2 FYNNEI. This CDR3 has 14 amino acids. The CDR3 here is CASRSGTGTYEQYF. The CDR3 DNA sequence: TGTGCCAGCAGATCCGGGACAGGAACCTACGAGCAGTACTTC.

The gene calls are TRBV19 and TRBJ1-5; unclear D gene. Germline V gene lookup returns CDR1 LNHDA and CDR2 SQIVND (reference sequence). The CDR3 is 14 amino acids. Between the trimmed V and J ends, which lost 4 bases and 0 bases, there was a span of 7 bases. Here the CDR3 reads CASSTTDSNQPQHF. The CDR3 DNA is TGTGCCAGTAGTACTACAGATAGCAATCAGCCCCAGCATTTT.

The V call is TRBV5-1, the J call TRBJ2-7; 12 nucleotides match TRBD2. The V gene end was trimmed by 4 bases and the J gene end by 4 bases; junction bases not matched to a gene: 6. Germline V lookup: CDR1 SGHRS, CDR2 YFSETQ. This CDR3 spans 15 amino acids. This CDR3 reads CASSPQTSGSYEQYF. CDR3 nucleotide sequence: TGCGCCAGCAGCCCGCAGACTAGCGGGAGTTACGAGCAGTACTTC.

This clone has more than one count but fewer than ten. The chain carries TRBV14 and TRBJ2-2, with TRBD1 identical over 7 bases. Unmatched junction bases numbered 9, after V lost 5 bases and J lost 6 bases. CDR3 length: 15 amino acids. Germline V CDR1 and CDR2: SGHDN, FVKESK. CDR3 amino acids: CASSTTDTGAGELFF. The CDR3 DNA follows: TGTGCCAGCAGCACCACTGACACAGGGGCCGGGGAGCTGTTTTTT.

The rearrangement links TRBV30 to TRBJ2-2, with TRBD2 matching 7 bases. The CDR3 is made up of 15 amino acids. With V trimmed by 0 bases and J by 0 bases, 1 base remained unmatched. Germline V gene sequence: CDR1 GTSNPN, CDR2 SVGIG (reference sequence). The CDR3 loop is CAWSVGGTNTGELFF. In DNA form, the CDR3 reads TGTGCCTGGAGTGTGGGGGGGACGAACACCGGGGAGCTGTTTTTT.

This chain joins TRBV28 and TRBJ2-7; the D gene is possibly TRBD1 (6 bases). Trimming left V 6 bases short and J 3 bases short, with 12 bases between. CDR1 MDHEN and CDR2 SYDVKM come from the germline V gene. This CDR3 has 13 residues. As DNA, the CDR3 is TGTGCCAGCAGGGGGGCAGGGAACTACGAGCAGTACTTC. Translating gives CASRGAGNYEQYF. The full variable domain, with the rest looked up from reference TRBV28 and TRBJ2-7, is DVKVTQSSRYLVKRTGEKVFLECVQDMDHENMFWYRQDPGLGLRLIYFSYDVKMKEKGDIPEGYSVSREKKERFSLILESASTNQTSMYLCASRGAGNYEQYFGPGTRLTVT.

The rearrangement joins TRBV7-5 to TRBJ2-4. TRBV7-5 is listed as a pseudogene. This CDR3 has 14 amino acids. CDR3 sequence reads: CASSLTAAKNIQYF. The CDR3, as DNA: TGTGCCAGCAGCTTAACGGCGGCCAAAAACATTCAGTACTTC.

The chain employs TRBV4-1 and TRBJ1-1; 8 bases map to TRBD1. The CDR3 extends over 17 amino acids. With 0 bases clipped from V and 5 bases from J, the junction kept 11 bases outside the gene matches. CDR1 MGHRA and CDR2 YSYEKL come from the germline V gene. CDR3 sequence (DNA): TGCGCCAGCAGCCAAGAGGGAAGGCAGGGGGCAGGAACTGAAGCTTTCTTT. It translates to CASSQEGRQGAGTEAFF.

As DNA, the CDR3 is TGTGCCAGCAGTTTCGCCGGGACCTATAACAATGAGCAGTTCTTC. This translates into CASSFAGTYNNEQFF. J is TRBJ2-1 and V is TRBV7-3, with D tentatively TRBD1 or TRBD2 (5 bases each). V dropped 6 bases and J dropped 5 bases, with 17 bases sitting between them. CDR3 length: 15 residues. Germline CDR1 is SGHTA and CDR2 is FQGTGA.

This clone turned up a few times. The chain is built from TRBV5-1 and TRBJ2-2; no firm D call. The germline V and J ends were trimmed by 3 bases and 1 base, with 10 bases remaining between them. The length of the CDR3 is 15 residues. Germline CDR1 is SGHRS and CDR2 is YFSETQ. CDR3 amino acids: CASSSPTLNTGELFF. CDR3 coding DNA: TGCGCCAGCAGCTCCCCCACGTTGAACACCGGGGAGCTGTTTTTT.

The chain links TRBV28 to TRBJ1-1, with 8 bases that match TRBD1. CDR1 and CDR2 (germline): MDHEN, SYDVKM. The junction had 15 bases not matched to a gene; V was cut back by 6 bases and J by 12 bases. This CDR3 has 14 amino acids. CDR3 sequence (DNA): TGTGCCAGCAGCATGCCCGACAGGGGACAGTCGACTTTCTTT. It codes for CASSMPDRGQSTFF.

The chain combines TRBV28 with TRBJ2-3; no definite D call. V was cut by 8 bases and J by 5 bases, with 8 bases left in between. This CDR3 is 11 amino acids long. The germline gives CDR1 MDHEN, CDR2 SYDVKM. The CDR3 sequence: CASQRRDTQYF. The CDR3 nucleotides are TGTGCCAGCCAACGGCGAGATACGCAGTATTTT.

The V gene is TRBV4-2, the J gene TRBJ2-4; 10 bases align to TRBD1. CDR1 and CDR2 (germline): LGHNA, YNFKEQ. This CDR3 contains 16 residues. J gave up 1 base and V 5 bases, and 5 bases lay outside the gene matches. CDR3 in amino acids: CASSFRQGAAKNIQYF. Here the CDR3 DNA reads TGTGCCAGCAGCTTCCGACAGGGGGCGGCCAAAAACATTCAGTACTTC.

The sample holds one count of this clone. The chain links TRBV27 to TRBJ1-6; the D is unclear. The CDR3 length is 12 residues. Deletions cut 3 bases from V and 7 bases from J, with 4 bases between. From germline, CDR1 is MNHEY and CDR2 SMNVEV (reference sequence). CDR3 DNA: TGTGCCAGCAGTTTGAGAAATTCACCCCTCCACTTT. Encoded protein: CASSLRNSPLHF.

The chain uses TRBV29-1 and TRBJ1-5; a possible D gene is TRBD1 (6 bases). With 6 bases removed from V and 6 bases from J, the gap between germline ends came to 18 bases. This CDR3 contains 14 residues. The germline V gene encodes CDR1 SQVTM and CDR2 ANQGSEA. CDR3 amino acids: CSVTSTGSGQPQHF. DNA of the CDR3: TGCAGCGTGACTTCTACAGGGTCCGGTCAGCCCCAGCATTTT.